This TCR beta chain was retrieved from a study of blood T cell repertoires in COVID-19. This clone was observed a few times. Here immunoSEQ multiplex PCR was the method, and the copy in TCRdb shows in-frame clones only, minus some. The sample lists about 25,000 clones; approximately 90% were seen once. From germline, CDR1 is SGHTA and CDR2 FQGTGA. There are 14 residues in the CDR3. Between the trimmed V and J ends, which lost 1 base and 3 bases, there was a span of 10 bases. This TCR was recovered from a human donor with active COVID-19. The donor label of this sample is uncertain. The sequencing sample was made of peripheral blood. The V call is TRBV7-3, the J call TRBJ2-7; the D gene is possibly TRBD1 (6 bases). The CDR3 loop is CASSLMGRGYEQYF. In DNA, the CDR3 is TGTGCCAGCAGCTTAATGGGCAGGGGCTACGAGCAGTACTTC.